The source of this T cell receptor (beta chain) is a study of blood T cell repertoires in COVID-19. Background on the study: Samples representing acute and convalescent COVID-19 were sourced from the United States, Italy and Spain.

Original data processing: Using reference gene primer amplification, nucleated cell counts were estimated. Profiled with immunoSEQ multiplex PCR; TCRdb holds only in-frame clones, not every one. D and trimming come from the DNA, and the V and J calls and clone size come from that table. The repertoire has approximately 120,000 clones, 80% of them found once; the top ten carry 25%. The germline gives CDR1 LNHDA, CDR2 SQIVND (reference sequence). V gave up 5 bases and J gave up 11 bases; unmatched junction bases: 5. The CDR3 covers 12 residues. Sequencing used peripheral blood. The TCR was taken from a human donor in a cohort sampled during active COVID-19. The chain combines TRBV19 with TRBJ1-4, with 7 bases matching TRBD1. CDR3 in amino acids: CASSRGQDKLFF. In DNA form, the CDR3 reads TGTGCCAGTAGTCGAGGACAGGACAAACTGTTTTTT.